A single sample is the source of the 16 T cell receptor beta chains below, sequenced in a study of blood T cell repertoires in COVID-19. Clones were read by immunoSEQ multiplex PCR, and TCRdb kept only the in-frame ones, dropping some. Counted here are approximately 250,000 clones, 75% to 90% occurring once; the ten biggest clones make up 4.6%. Input material: peripheral blood. These receptors originate from a man aged 60 to 69 who had recovered from COVID-19.

The rearrangement links TRBV29-1 to TRBJ2-7, with D possibly matching TRBD1 (5 bases). The germline gives CDR1 SQVTM, CDR2 ANQGSEA. Trimming removed 6 bases from V and 3 bases from J, with 18 bases in between. This CDR3 contains 14 residues. The CDR3: CSVQGATDNYEQYF. The CDR3 DNA follows: TGCAGCGTCCAAGGCGCGACGGACAACTACGAGCAGTACTTC.

The chain links TRBV30 to TRBJ1-6; maybe TRBD1 (5 bases). The CDR3 loop spans 14 amino acids. Germline V gene sequence: CDR1 GTSNPN, CDR2 SVGIG (reference sequence). The V end was cut by 3 bases, the J end by 4 bases, with 10 bases between. In DNA, the CDR3 is TGTGCCTGGAGAAAGAGACAGTATAATTCACCCCTCCACTTT. Amino acids: CAWRKRQYNSPLHF.

J is TRBJ1-1 and V is TRBV7-9, with 9 bases aligning to TRBD1. The V and J ends lost 5 bases and 4 bases, in that order; junction bases with no gene match: 11. The CDR3 has 16 residues. Germline CDR1 SEHNR, CDR2 FQNEAQ (reference sequence). The chain's CDR3 is CASSDGRMTGGTEAFF. The CDR3 region has the DNA TGTGCCAGCAGCGATGGGAGGATGACAGGGGGCACTGAAGCTTTCTTT.

The V call is TRBV5-4, the J call TRBJ1-1; TRBD1 matches 9 bases. CDR1 is SGHNT, CDR2 YYREEE, per germline (reference sequence). The CDR3 loop spans 15 amino acids. J was trimmed by 4 bases and V by 4 bases; bases with no gene match: 8. The CDR3 sequence is CASSSPQGALTEAFF. The DNA of the CDR3 is TGTGCCAGCAGCAGTCCACAGGGGGCCCTCACTGAAGCTTTCTTT.

In regard to this clone: Other DNA sequences in this sample translate to the same CDR3. This chain joins TRBV7-6 and TRBJ2-3, with TRBD2 identical over 7 bases. Germline trimming cut 1 base from V and 4 bases from J; bases unmatched to any gene: 2. The CDR3 is 14 residues long. In germline, CDR1 is SGHVS, CDR2 FNYEAQ. The chain's CDR3 is CASSLGGGADTQYF. CDR3 DNA sequence: TGTGCCAGCAGCTTAGGGGGGGGAGCAGATACGCAGTATTTT.

The chain joins TRBV7-2 to TRBJ2-3; 11 nucleotides align to TRBD2. CDR3 size: 15 residues. The junction had 4 bases not matched to a gene; V was cut back by 5 bases and J by 3 bases. Germline V gene data show CDR1 as SGHTA and CDR2 as FQGNSA. The CDR3 sequence is CASSPPSGRTDTQYF. The CDR3 nucleotides are TGTGCCAGCAGCCCACCTAGCGGGAGGACAGATACGCAGTATTTT.

This sequence joins TRBV5-1 and TRBJ2-1, with D possibly being TRBD1 (7 bases). Germline assignment: CDR1 SGHRS and CDR2 YFSETQ. The germline V and J ends were trimmed by 0 bases and 7 bases, with 11 bases remaining between them. There are 14 residues in the CDR3. This CDR3 reads CASSLAAGGNEQFF. The CDR3 bases are TGCGCCAGCAGCTTGGCCGCAGGGGGGAATGAGCAGTTCTTC.

This chain connects TRBV19 to TRBJ1-5; TRBD1 aligns across 7 bases. The length of the CDR3 is 15 residues. J gave up 1 base and V 3 bases, and 3 bases lay outside the gene matches. The germline CDR1 and CDR2 sequences are LNHDA and SQIVND (reference sequence). CDR3 nucleotides: TGTGCCAGTAGTATGGAGGGGGCGAGCAATCAGCCCCAGCATTTT. This gives the protein CASSMEGASNQPQHF.

J is TRBJ2-1 and V is TRBV5-1; D remains ambiguous. CDR3 length: 15 residues. The germline V gene encodes CDR1 SGHRS and CDR2 YFSETQ. V was trimmed by 4 bases and J by 1 base, leaving 12 bases between them. CDR3 DNA sequence: TGCGCCAGCAGCGGAGCTGTGGGTTCCTACAATGAGCAGTTCTTC. Translating it yields CASSGAVGSYNEQFF.

This rearrangement joins TRBV30 to TRBJ2-5, with 7 bases matching TRBD1. The junction had 8 bases not matched to a gene; V was cut back by 3 bases and J by 7 bases. The length of the CDR3 is 13 residues. Germline CDR1 GTSNPN, CDR2 SVGIG (reference sequence). In nucleotides, the CDR3 is TGTGCCTGGAGGGGGGACAGTAAGGGGACCCAGTACTTC. As protein: CAWRGDSKGTQYF.

V usage is TRBV5-1 and J usage is TRBJ1-4; weak D call: TRBD1 (6 bases). Per germline, CDR1 SGHRS and CDR2 YFSETQ. Trimming took 0 bases from V and 8 from J, leaving 14 bases between them. The CDR3 is 15 amino acids. The CDR3 DNA reads as TGCGCCAGCAGCTTGGGGGACATATTGAGGGAAAAACTGTTTTTT. Translated: CASSLGDILREKLFF.

This clone came up once. This chain joins TRBV12-3 or TRBV12-4 and TRBJ1-6; D not certain. With 6 bases removed from V and 7 bases from J, the gap between germline ends came to 7 bases. The CDR3 has 12 residues. CDR3 protein: CASRERNSPLHF. CDR3 DNA sequence: TGTGCCAGCAGGGAGCGGAATTCACCCCTCCACTTT.

This clone was observed at least ten times. The V call is TRBV2, the J call TRBJ1-2; 9 nucleotides align to TRBD1. From germline, CDR1 is SNHLY and CDR2 FYNNEI. J lost 6 bases, V lost 0 bases, and 2 bases had no gene match. The CDR3 is 14 amino acids. The CDR3 region is CASSEADRGNGYTF. The CDR3 nucleotides read TGTGCCAGCAGTGAAGCGGACAGGGGTAATGGCTACACCTTC.

The chain recombines TRBV6-4 with TRBJ2-7; D call uncertain. CDR1 and CDR2 from the germline V gene are MRHNA and SNTAGT. Trimming removed 2 bases from V and 0 bases from J, with 23 bases in between. CDR3 length: 19 residues. CDR3 loop: CASSDQQKTEHLSSYEQYF. The CDR3 bases are TGTGCCAGCAGTGACCAGCAGAAGACTGAACACCTGAGCTCCTACGAGCAGTACTTC.

This clone occurred a few times. CDR3 DNA sequence: TGCGCCAGCAGCTACAGGGGTACTGAAGCTTTCTTT. Protein sequence: CASSYRGTEAFF. The rearrangement joins TRBV4-1 to TRBJ1-1; 7 positions match TRBD1. J gave up 5 bases and V 5 bases, and 2 bases lay outside the gene matches. This CDR3 region has 12 residues. Germline V gene data show CDR1 as MGHRA and CDR2 as YSYEKL.

The chain couples TRBV7-2 to TRBJ2-7, with a weak D call TRBD1 (6 bases). This CDR3 has 15 amino acids. Germline V CDR1 and CDR2: SGHTA, FQGNSA. Trimming took off 4 bases at V and 0 bases at J, with 13 bases between the two ends. Written as DNA, the CDR3 is TGTGCCAGCAGCTCACAAGGGGGAAGCTCCTACGAGCAGTACTTC. This translates into CASSSQGGSSYEQYF.